The following is a T cell receptor (beta chain) sequence with its context. Being one base from a much bigger clone, this may be a read error. The V end was cut by 6 bases, the J end by 2 bases, with 14 bases between. The CDR3 runs 13 residues. Germline CDR1 is SQVTM and CDR2 is ANQGSEA. It was with a sample-barcoded 5' primer and a J-beta primer mix that a second PCR of roughly 6 to 12 cycles was run. Each of the cDNA molecules was tagged by a template-switch adaptor with 12 random nucleotides. Each CDR3 protein is one row after TCRdb ran MiXCR on the 5' RACE reads. The repertoire holds 1.2 million to 1.5 million distinct CDR3 sequences, with approximately 42% as singletons. The data belong to a study of blood T cells in healthy people across ages.

Input material: blood. The origin of this receptor is a woman between 18 and 29 years old in good health. V gene TRBV29-1 combines with J gene TRBJ2-7; D gene unclear. The CDR3: CSVGGRPTYEQYF. The DNA for the CDR3 is TGCAGCGTCGGTGGCAGGCCTACCTACGAGCAGTACTTC.